Listed below are T cell receptor beta chains from one sample, sequenced in a study of blood T cell repertoires in COVID-19. Assay used: immunoSEQ multiplex PCR; TCRdb lists only in-frame clones, some missing. The profile shows more than 75,000 clones, roughly 82% of them singletons. Sequenced sample: peripheral blood. The origin of the receptors is a human donor in a cohort sampled during active COVID-19. Both conserved end residues are part of each CDR3. D genes are given only for firm matches. Rows may omit the clone size; those that give it use once, few, many or a size class.

>TRBD1|TRBJ1-5|NA|14|TRBV9
CASSGTGGNQPQHF
TGTGCCAGCAGCGGGACAGGGGGCAATCAGCCCCAGCATTTT
>NA|TRBJ1-5|NA|16|TRBV6-6
CASSYRGQGNNQPQHF
TGTGCCAGCAGTTACCGGGGTCAGGGGAACAATCAGCCCCAGCATTTT
>TRBD1|TRBJ1-1|NA|14|TRBV7-9
CASSFRTGVDEAFF
TGTGCCAGCAGCTTCCGGACAGGGGTGGATGAAGCTTTCTTT
>TRBD2|TRBJ2-1|NA|12|TRBV12-3/TRBV12-4
CASGKAGNEQFF
TGTGCCAGCGGCAAAGCGGGGAATGAGCAGTTCTTC
>NA|TRBJ1-6|NA|14|TRBV6-1
CASSEALRSGALHF
TGTGCCAGCAGTGAAGCGCTCAGGTCGGGGGCCCTCCACTTT
>NA|TRBJ1-6|NA|14|TRBV25-1
CASTPGYYNSPLHF
TGTGCCAGCACCCCCGGTTACTATAATTCACCCCTCCACTTT
>TRBD1|TRBJ2-2|NA|15|TRBV19
CASKTGTGNTGELFF
TGTGCCAGTAAAACCGGGACAGGGAACACCGGGGAGCTGTTTTTT
>TRBD1|TRBJ1-2|NA|14|TRBV28
CASRTTGGASGYTF
TGTGCCAGCAGGACCACAGGGGGCGCGTCGGGCTACACCTTC
>NA|TRBJ1-1|NA|14|TRBV27
CASSPGSGYTEAFF
TGTGCCAGCAGCCCTGGTTCAGGGTATACTGAAGCTTTCTTT
>TRBD2|TRBJ2-5|once|16|TRBV9
CASSVASGSRQETQYF
TGTGCCAGCAGCGTAGCTAGCGGGTCACGCCAAGAGACCCAGTACTTC
>NA|TRBJ1-1|NA|15|TRBV7-9
CASSLVRQLNTEAFF
TGTGCCAGCAGCTTAGTGAGGCAGTTGAACACTGAAGCTTTCTTT
>NA|TRBJ1-1|NA|14|TRBV7-9
CASKSGSMNTEAFF
TGTGCCAGTAAGAGCGGCAGCATGAACACTGAAGCTTTCTTT
>NA|TRBJ2-1|NA|15|TRBV7-2
CASSLTQSSYNEQFF
TGTGCCAGCAGCTTAACACAGAGCTCCTACAATGAGCAGTTCTTC
>NA|TRBJ1-3|NA|17|TRBV18
CASSPKDSTHSGNTIYF
TGTGCCAGCTCACCGAAGGACAGCACCCACTCTGGAAACACCATATATTTT
>TRBD1|TRBJ1-2|NA|14|TRBV5-4
CASSPGQGVGGYTF
TGTGCCAGCAGCCCGGGACAGGGGGTGGGTGGCTACACCTTC
>NA|TRBJ2-3|NA|13|TRBV9
CASSVAPADTQYF
TGTGCCAGCAGCGTAGCGCCGGCAGATACGCAGTATTTT
>NA|TRBJ1-1|few|14|TRBV9
CASSPSSGGTEAFF
TGTGCCAGCAGCCCTTCGTCGGGGGGAACTGAAGCTTTCTTT
>NA|TRBJ2-7|NA|14|TRBV6-5
CASLTGQTVYEQYF
TGTGCCAGCCTAACCGGACAGACAGTCTACGAGCAGTACTTC
>NA|TRBJ2-2|few|14|TRBV11-1
CASSTGTNTGELFF
TGTGCCAGCAGCACCGGGACGAACACCGGGGAGCTGTTTTTT
>TRBD1|TRBJ1-2|once|17|TRBV15
CATSRATRDSPNYGYTF
TGTGCCACCAGCAGAGCTACACGGGACAGCCCTAACTATGGCTACACCTTC
>NA|TRBJ2-3|NA|14|TRBV10-3
CAISESYSTDTQYF
TGTGCCATCAGTGAGTCGTACTCCACAGATACGCAGTATTTT
>TRBD1|TRBJ1-1|NA|14|TRBV2
CASTEGTGGTEAFF
TGTGCCAGCACCGAGGGGACAGGGGGGACTGAAGCTTTCTTT
>NA|TRBJ2-7|NA|13|TRBV20-1
CSASKLASYEQYF
TGCAGTGCTAGTAAGCTAGCTAGCTACGAGCAGTACTTC
>TRBD1|TRBJ2-7|NA|13|TRBV6-5
CASRRQGGYEQYF
TGTGCCAGCAGACGACAGGGGGGTTACGAGCAGTACTTC
>TRBD1|TRBJ1-1|NA|14|TRBV29-1
CSVVRDRGWTEAFF
TGCAGCGTTGTCCGGGACAGGGGTTGGACTGAAGCTTTCTTT
>NA|TRBJ2-5|once|13|TRBV18
CASSPRRQETQYF
TGTGCCAGCTCACCACGCAGGCAAGAGACCCAGTACTTC
>TRBD2|TRBJ2-1|NA|16|TRBV19
CASSMRLAGSYNEQFF
TGTGCCAGTAGTATGCGACTAGCGGGATCCTACAATGAGCAGTTCTTC
>NA|TRBJ1-2|once|12|TRBV2
CASSVGAYGYTF
TGTGCCAGCAGCGTAGGGGCTTATGGCTACACCTTC
>NA|TRBJ2-7|NA|17|TRBV12-2
CASRPPPGLAGAYEQYF
TGTGCAAGTCGCCCACCTCCGGGACTAGCGGGAGCCTACGAGCAGTACTTC
>NA|TRBJ2-5|NA|12|TRBV2
CASSAGGETQYF
TGTGCCAGCAGTGCCGGGGGAGAGACCCAGTACTTC
>NA|TRBJ2-7|NA|14|TRBV3-1/TRBV3-2
CASSQAGGTPEQYF
TGTGCCAGCAGCCAAGCGGGTGGCACCCCCGAGCAGTACTTC
>TRBD2|TRBJ2-3|NA|16|TRBV3-1/TRBV3-2
CASRRRASGNTDTQYF
TGTGCCAGCAGACGCCGGGCTAGCGGAAACACAGATACGCAGTATTTT
>TRBD1|TRBJ2-7|NA|15|TRBV2
CASSAGGQGNREQYF
TGTGCCAGCAGTGCCGGGGGACAGGGGAATCGGGAGCAGTACTTC